Each of the 4 T cell receptor beta chains below was sequenced from the same sample in a study of blood T cells in healthy people across ages. Primers used in a second PCR of about 6 to 11 cycles were a sample-barcoded 5' primer and a J-beta primer mix. Via MiXCR, TCRdb re-called the 5' RACE reads, giving one row per CDR3 protein. The sample records approximately 760,000 distinct CDR3 sequences, about 25% being singletons. The same sample was also studied in work on T cells of mothers and their children.

The sequenced sample was blood. All receptors come from a boy younger than 18 in good health.

The rearrangement joins TRBV20-1 to TRBJ2-2; D not certain. In germline, CDR1 is DFQATT, CDR2 SNEGSKA (reference sequence). Trimming stripped 6 bases from V and 5 bases from J, with 7 bases between. The CDR3 extends over 11 amino acids. CDR3 sequence: CSALRTGELFF. In DNA form, the CDR3 reads TGCAGTGCCCTGAGAACCGGGGAGCTGTTTTTT.

The chain combines TRBV28 with TRBJ1-4; D is unresolved. With 5 bases removed from V and 0 bases from J, the gap between germline ends came to 13 bases. The CDR3 runs 16 residues. Germline V gene lookup returns CDR1 MDHEN and CDR2 SYDVKM. The CDR3 coding sequence is TGTGCCAGCAGTCGACCCGAACACACAACTAATGAAAAACTGTTTTTT. This translates into CASSRPEHTTNEKLFF. The whole variable domain, remainder taken from reference TRBV28 and TRBJ1-4, is DVKVTQSSRYLVKRTGEKVFLECVQDMDHENMFWYRQDPGLGLRLIYFSYDVKMKEKGDIPEGYSVSREKKERFSLILESASTNQTSMYLCASSRPEHTTNEKLFFGSGTQLSVL.

This clonotype was detected a few times. V gene TRBV25-1 combines with J gene TRBJ2-7; no clear D gene. The germline V and J ends were trimmed by 3 bases and 2 bases, with 8 bases remaining between them. The CDR3 spans 13 residues. The V gene's germline CDR1 is MGHDK and CDR2 SYGVNS. This chain's CDR3 is CASSEGRAYEQYF. In nucleotides, the CDR3 is TGTGCCAGCAGTGAGGGTAGGGCCTACGAGCAGTACTTC.

Here the CDR3 reads CASSLVGAGLASEQYF. The CDR3 bases are TGTGCCAGCAGCTTAGTAGGTGCGGGACTAGCGAGTGAGCAGTACTTC. This sequence joins TRBV7-2 and TRBJ2-7, with 10 positions matching TRBD2. The CDR3 sequence is 16 residues long. The V gene end was trimmed by 1 base and the J gene end by 7 bases; junction bases not matched to a gene: 10. Germline-derived CDR1 and CDR2 are SGHTA and FQGNSA.